The entry that follows covers one T cell receptor (beta chain) sequence. Its antigen is unidentified. The data are from a study of T cell responses to AZD1222 COVID-19 vaccine. Libraries were prepared by immunoSEQ multiplex PCR; TCRdb keeps only in-frame clonotypes and omits some of them. The sample holds over 75,000 clones, roughly nine tenths seen once. Findings and caveats of the study: Two AZD1222 doses significantly raised spike-specific TCR breadth and depth over controls.

V was clipped by 2 bases and J by 5 bases; unmatched bases: 5. The CDR3 is 15 residues long. Looked up from germline, CDR1 is MGHRA and CDR2 is YSYEKL. The V call is TRBV4-1, the J call TRBJ2-7; 11 positions agree with TRBD1. The receptor's source is an adult who received the AZD1222 COVID-19 vaccine. The sample here was peripheral blood, taken 28 days after the second AZD1222 dose. CDR3: CASSQHGQGADEQYF. CDR3 DNA sequence: TGCGCCAGCAGCCAACACGGACAGGGGGCCGACGAGCAGTACTTC.